This entry is about one T cell receptor (beta chain). CDR1 LNHDA and CDR2 SQIVND come from the germline V gene (reference sequence). The ends were cut back, 0 bases at V and 3 bases at J, with 5 bases in the middle. This CDR3 comprises 13 residues. The sample comes from a study of blood T cell repertoires in COVID-19. Study information: Acute-phase and convalescent COVID-19 samples originated in the United States, Italy and Spain. PBMCs, B-cell-depleted T cells, or T cells were the source of the cDNA or gDNA that made up the material.

Under the authors' procedure: Amplification of reference gene primers was used by the study to estimate nucleated cell counts. Generated by immunoSEQ multiplex PCR, the TCRdb table keeps only in-frame clones and is missing some. That table furnishes V, J and clone size, whereas the DNA furnished D and trimming. The table records about 300,000 clones, about 85% of them present only once. The chain couples TRBV19 to TRBJ1-1, with D hard to call. The specimen sequenced was peripheral blood. This clonotype was sampled from a man aged 18 to 35 with active or convalescent COVID-19. CDR3 in amino acids: CASSIDRYTEAFF. The DNA of the CDR3 is TGTGCCAGTAGTATAGACAGGTACACTGAAGCTTTCTTT.